This T cell receptor beta chain is from a study of blood T cell repertoires in COVID-19. About the study: Collection of acute and convalescent COVID-19 samples took place in the United States, Italy and Spain. Sources were T cells, B-cell-depleted T cells, or PBMCs; the material itself was cDNA or gDNA.

TCRdb's table, derived via immunoSEQ multiplex PCR, lists solely in-frame clones and lacks some. Altogether approximately 50,000 clones are present, around 89% being singletons, with the ten largest covering roughly 2.3%. The junction had 2 bases not matched to a gene; V was cut back by 8 bases and J by 0 bases. Germline CDR1 reads SNHLY; CDR2 reads FYNNEI. The CDR3 spans 13 residues. The sequence derives from a human donor in a cohort sampled during active COVID-19. Sequencing was carried out using peripheral blood. V is TRBV2 and J is TRBJ2-7, with TRBD2 matching over 9 bases. The CDR3 sequence is CASGLASSYEQYF. DNA of the CDR3: TGTGCCAGCGGACTAGCGTCCTCCTACGAGCAGTACTTC. Filled out from reference TRBV2 and TRBJ2-7, the complete variable domain reads EPEVTQTPSHQVTQMGQEVILRCVPISNHLYFYWYRQILGQKVEFLVSFYNNEISEKSEIFDDQFSVERPDGSNFTLKIRSTKLEDSAMYFCASGLASSYEQYFGPGTRLTVT.